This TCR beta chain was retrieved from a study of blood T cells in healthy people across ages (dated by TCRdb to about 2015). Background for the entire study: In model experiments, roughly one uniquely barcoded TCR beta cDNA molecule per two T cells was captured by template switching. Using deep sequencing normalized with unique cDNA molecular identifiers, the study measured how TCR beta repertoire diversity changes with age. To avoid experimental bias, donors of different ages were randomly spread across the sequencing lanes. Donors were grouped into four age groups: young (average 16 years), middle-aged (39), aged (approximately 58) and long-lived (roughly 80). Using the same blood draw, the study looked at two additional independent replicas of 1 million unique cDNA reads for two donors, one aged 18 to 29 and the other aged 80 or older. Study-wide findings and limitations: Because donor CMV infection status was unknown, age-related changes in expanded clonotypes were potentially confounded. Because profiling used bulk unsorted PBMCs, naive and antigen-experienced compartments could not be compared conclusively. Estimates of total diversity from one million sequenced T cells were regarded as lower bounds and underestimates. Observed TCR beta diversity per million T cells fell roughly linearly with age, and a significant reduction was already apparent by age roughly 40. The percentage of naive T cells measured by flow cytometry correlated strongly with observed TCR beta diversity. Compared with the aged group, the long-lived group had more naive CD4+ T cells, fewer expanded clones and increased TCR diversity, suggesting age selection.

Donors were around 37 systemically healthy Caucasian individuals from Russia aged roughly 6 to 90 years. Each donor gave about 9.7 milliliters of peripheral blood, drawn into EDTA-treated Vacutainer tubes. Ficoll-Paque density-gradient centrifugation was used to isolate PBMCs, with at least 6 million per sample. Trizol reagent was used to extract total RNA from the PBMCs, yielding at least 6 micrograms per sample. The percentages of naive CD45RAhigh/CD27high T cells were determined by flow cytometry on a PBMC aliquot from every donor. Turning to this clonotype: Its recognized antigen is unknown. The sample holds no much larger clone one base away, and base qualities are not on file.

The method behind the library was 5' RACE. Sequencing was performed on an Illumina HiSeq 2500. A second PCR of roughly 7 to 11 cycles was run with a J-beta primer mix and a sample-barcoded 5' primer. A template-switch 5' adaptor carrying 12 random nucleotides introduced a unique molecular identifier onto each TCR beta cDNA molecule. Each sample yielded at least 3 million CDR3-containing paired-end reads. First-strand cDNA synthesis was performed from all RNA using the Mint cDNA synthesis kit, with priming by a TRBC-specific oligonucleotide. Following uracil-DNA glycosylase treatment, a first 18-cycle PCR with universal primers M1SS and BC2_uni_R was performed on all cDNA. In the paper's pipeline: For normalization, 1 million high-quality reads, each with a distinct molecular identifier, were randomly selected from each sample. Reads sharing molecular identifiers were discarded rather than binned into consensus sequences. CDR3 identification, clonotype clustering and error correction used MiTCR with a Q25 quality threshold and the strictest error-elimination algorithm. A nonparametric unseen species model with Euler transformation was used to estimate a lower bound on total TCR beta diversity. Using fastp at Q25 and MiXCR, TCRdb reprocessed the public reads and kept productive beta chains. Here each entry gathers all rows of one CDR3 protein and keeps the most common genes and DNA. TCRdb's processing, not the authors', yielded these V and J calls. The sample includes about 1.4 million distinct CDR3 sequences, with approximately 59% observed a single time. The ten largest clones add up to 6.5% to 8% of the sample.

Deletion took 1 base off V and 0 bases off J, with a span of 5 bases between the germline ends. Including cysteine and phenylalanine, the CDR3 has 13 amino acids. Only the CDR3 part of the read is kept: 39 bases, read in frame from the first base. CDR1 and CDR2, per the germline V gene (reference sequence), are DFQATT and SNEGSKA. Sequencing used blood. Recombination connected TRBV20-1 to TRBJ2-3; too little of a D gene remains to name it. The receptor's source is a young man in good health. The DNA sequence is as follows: TGCAGTGCTAGAGCCGGTAGCACAGATACGCAGTATTTT. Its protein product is CSARAGSTDTQYF.